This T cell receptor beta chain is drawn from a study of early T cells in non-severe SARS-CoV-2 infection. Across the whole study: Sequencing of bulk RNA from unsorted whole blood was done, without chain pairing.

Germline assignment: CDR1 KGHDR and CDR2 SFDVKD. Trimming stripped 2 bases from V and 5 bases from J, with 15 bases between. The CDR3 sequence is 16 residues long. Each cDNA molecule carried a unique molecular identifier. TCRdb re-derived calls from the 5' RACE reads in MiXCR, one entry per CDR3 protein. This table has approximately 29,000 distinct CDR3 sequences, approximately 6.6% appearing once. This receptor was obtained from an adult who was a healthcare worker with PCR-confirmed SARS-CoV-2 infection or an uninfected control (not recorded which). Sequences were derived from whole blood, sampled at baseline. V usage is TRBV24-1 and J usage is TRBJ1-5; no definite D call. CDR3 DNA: TGTGCCACCAGTGATTCAGGACGGGGAGGACATCAGCCCCAGCATTTT. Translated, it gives CATSDSGRGGHQPQHF.